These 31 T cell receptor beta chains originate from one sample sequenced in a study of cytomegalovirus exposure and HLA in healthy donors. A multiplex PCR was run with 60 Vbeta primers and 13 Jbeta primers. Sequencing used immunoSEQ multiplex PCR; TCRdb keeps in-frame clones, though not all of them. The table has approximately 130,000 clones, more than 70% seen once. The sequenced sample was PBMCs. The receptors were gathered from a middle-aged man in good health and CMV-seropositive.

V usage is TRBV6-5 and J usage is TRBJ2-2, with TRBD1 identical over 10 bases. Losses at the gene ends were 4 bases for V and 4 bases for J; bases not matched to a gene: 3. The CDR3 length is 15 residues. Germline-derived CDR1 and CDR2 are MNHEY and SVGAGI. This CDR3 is CASSSTGGFTGELFF. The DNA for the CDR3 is TGTGCCAGCAGTTCGACAGGGGGCTTCACCGGGGAGCTGTTTTTT.

For the CDR3, the DNA is TGCGCCAGCAGCCTCGGGACAGGGGGCGCCTATGGCTACACCTTC. It translates to CASSLGTGGAYGYTF. The chain is built from TRBV5-1 and TRBJ1-2, with 12 nucleotides matching TRBD1. CDR1 and CDR2 (germline): SGHRS, YFSETQ. V lost 4 bases, J lost 4 bases, and 5 bases stayed unmatched. The CDR3 is 15 amino acids. The full variable domain, its missing parts supplied by reference TRBV5-1 and TRBJ1-2, is KAGVTQTPRYLIKTRGQQVTLSCSPISGHRSVSWYQQTPGQGLQFLFEYFSETQRNKGNFPGRFSGRQFSNSRSEMNVSTLELGDSALYLCASSLGTGGAYGYTFGSGTRLTVV.

CDR3 sequence reads: CASSYLQGNEKLFF. The CDR3 bases are TGTGCCAGCAGTTACTTACAGGGTAATGAAAAACTGTTTTTT. The V and J genes are TRBV6-7 and TRBJ1-4, with D tentatively TRBD1 (6 bases). TRBV6-7 is recorded as an ORF, its role being uncertain. Trimming shortened V by 1 base and J by 4 bases, and 7 bases separated the two germline ends. The CDR3 consists of 14 residues.

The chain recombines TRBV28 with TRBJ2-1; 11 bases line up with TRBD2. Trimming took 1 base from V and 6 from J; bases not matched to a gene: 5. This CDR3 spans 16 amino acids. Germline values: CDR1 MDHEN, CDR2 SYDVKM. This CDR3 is CASSLLAGGPVNEQFF. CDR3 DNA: TGTGCCAGCAGTTTATTAGCGGGAGGGCCAGTCAATGAGCAGTTCTTC.

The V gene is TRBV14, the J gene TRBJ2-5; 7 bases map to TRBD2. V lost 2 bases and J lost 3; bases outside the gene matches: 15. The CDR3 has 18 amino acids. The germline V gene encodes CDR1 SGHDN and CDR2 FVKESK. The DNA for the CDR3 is TGTGCCAGCAGCCAACCAAGGAGCGGGGAGCTAGCGAAAGAGACCCAGTACTTC. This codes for CASSQPRSGELAKETQYF.

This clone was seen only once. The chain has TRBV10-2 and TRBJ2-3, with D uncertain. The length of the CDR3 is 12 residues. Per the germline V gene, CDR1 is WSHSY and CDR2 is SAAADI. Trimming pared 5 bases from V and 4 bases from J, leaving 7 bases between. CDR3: CASSTQADTQYF. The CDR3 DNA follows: TGCGCCAGCAGTACCCAGGCAGATACGCAGTATTTT.

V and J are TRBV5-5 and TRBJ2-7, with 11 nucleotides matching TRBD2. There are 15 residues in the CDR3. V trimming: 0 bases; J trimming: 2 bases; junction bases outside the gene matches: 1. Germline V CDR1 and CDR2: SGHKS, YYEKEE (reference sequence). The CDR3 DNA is TGTGCCAGCAGCTTGGGACTAGCGGGGACCTACGAGCAGTACTTC. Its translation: CASSLGLAGTYEQYF.

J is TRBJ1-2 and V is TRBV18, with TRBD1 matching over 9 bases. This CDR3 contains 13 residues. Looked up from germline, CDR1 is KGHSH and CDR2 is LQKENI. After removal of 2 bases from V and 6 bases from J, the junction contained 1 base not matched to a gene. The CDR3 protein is CASSPTGGDGYTF. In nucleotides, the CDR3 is TGTGCCAGCTCACCAACAGGGGGCGATGGCTACACCTTC.

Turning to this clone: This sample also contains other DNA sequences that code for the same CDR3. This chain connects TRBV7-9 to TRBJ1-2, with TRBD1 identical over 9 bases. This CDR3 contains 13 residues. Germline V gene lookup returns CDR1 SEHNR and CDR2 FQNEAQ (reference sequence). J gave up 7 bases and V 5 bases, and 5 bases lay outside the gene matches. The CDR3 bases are TGTGCCAGCAGCCGCGGACAGGGGTCTGGCTACACCTTC. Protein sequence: CASSRGQGSGYTF.

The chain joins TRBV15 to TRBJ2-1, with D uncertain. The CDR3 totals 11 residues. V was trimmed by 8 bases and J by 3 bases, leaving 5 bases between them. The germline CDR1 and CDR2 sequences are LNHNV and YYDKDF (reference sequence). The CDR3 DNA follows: TGTGCCACCGGAGACTACAATGAGCAGTTCTTC. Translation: CATGDYNEQFF.

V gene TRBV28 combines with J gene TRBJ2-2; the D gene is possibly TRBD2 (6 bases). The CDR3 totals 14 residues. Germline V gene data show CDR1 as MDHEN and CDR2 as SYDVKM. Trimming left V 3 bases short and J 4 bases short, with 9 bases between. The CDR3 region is CASSLLEGTGELFF. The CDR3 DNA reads TGTGCCAGCAGTTTGCTGGAGGGCACCGGGGAGCTGTTTTTT.

CDR3 nucleotide sequence: TGTGCCAGCAGTATTAACAGGGACGAAAAACTGTTTTTT. Amino acid sequence: CASSINRDEKLFF. The J gene is TRBJ1-4, the V gene TRBV27, with D perhaps matching TRBD1 (6 bases). Trimming removed 5 bases from V and 8 bases from J, with 12 bases in between. The CDR3 runs to 13 residues. Germline V gene sequence: CDR1 MNHEY, CDR2 SMNVEV (reference sequence).

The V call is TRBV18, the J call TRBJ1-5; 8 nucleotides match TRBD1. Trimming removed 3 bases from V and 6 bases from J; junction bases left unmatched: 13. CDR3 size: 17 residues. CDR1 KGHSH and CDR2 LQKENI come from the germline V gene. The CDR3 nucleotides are TGTGCCAGCTCACCGAGTCGTGGGCAGGGGGCCGGTCAGCCCCAGCATTTT. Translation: CASSPSRGQGAGQPQHF.

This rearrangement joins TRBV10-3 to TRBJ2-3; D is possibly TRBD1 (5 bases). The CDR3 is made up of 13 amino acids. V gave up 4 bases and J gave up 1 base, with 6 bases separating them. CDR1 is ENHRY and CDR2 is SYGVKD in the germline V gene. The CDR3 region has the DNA TGTGCCATCAGTGCCAGGGGCACAGATACGCAGTATTTT. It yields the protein CAISARGTDTQYF.

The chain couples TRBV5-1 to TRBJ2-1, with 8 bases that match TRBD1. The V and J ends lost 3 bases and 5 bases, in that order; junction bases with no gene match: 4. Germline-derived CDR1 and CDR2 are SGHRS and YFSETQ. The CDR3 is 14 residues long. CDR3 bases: TGCGCCAGCAGCTCGGACAGGGATAACAATGAGCAGTTCTTC. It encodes CASSSDRDNNEQFF.

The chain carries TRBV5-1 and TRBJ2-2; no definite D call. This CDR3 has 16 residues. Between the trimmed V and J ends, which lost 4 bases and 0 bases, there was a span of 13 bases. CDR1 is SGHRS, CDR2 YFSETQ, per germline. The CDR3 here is CASSANAGSNTGELFF. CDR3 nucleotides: TGCGCCAGCAGCGCAAACGCAGGTTCGAACACCGGGGAGCTGTTTTTT.

This CDR3 is CASSLGQGGQFF. The CDR3 DNA sequence: TGTGCCAGCAGCTTAGGACAGGGAGGGCAGTTCTTC. The V gene is TRBV7-2, the J gene TRBJ2-1, with D possibly TRBD1 on 7 matching bases. The germline gives CDR1 SGHTA, CDR2 FQGNSA. Trimming left V 1 base short and J 12 bases short, with 10 bases between. This CDR3 is built from 12 residues.

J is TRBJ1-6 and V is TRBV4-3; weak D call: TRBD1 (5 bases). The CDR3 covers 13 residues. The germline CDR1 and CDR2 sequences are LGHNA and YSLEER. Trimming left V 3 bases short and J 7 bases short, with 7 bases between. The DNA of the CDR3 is TGCGCCAGCAGCCAGCGACAGAATTCACCCCTCCACTTT. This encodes CASSQRQNSPLHF.

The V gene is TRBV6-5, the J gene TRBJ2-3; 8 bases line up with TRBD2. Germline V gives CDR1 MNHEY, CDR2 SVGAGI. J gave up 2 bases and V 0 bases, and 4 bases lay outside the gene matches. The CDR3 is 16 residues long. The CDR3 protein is CASSYSSGGHTDTQYF. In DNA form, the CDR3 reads TGTGCCAGCAGTTACTCGAGCGGGGGCCACACAGATACGCAGTATTTT.

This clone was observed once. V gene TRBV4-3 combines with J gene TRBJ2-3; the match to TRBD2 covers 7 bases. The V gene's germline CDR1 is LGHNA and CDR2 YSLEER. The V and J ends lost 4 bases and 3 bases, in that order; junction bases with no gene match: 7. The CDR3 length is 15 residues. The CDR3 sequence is CASSLTGGSTDTQYF. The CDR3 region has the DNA TGCGCCAGCAGCCTTACGGGAGGTTCTACAGATACGCAGTATTTT.

DNA of the CDR3: TGTGCCAGCTCCCCGGTTGGTGGCACAGATACGCAGTATTTT. Its protein is CASSPVGGTDTQYF. The chain uses TRBV18 and TRBJ2-3; unclear D gene. The CDR3 has 14 residues. V dropped 6 bases and J dropped 1 base, with 11 bases sitting between them. CDR1 is KGHSH and CDR2 is LQKENI in the germline V gene.

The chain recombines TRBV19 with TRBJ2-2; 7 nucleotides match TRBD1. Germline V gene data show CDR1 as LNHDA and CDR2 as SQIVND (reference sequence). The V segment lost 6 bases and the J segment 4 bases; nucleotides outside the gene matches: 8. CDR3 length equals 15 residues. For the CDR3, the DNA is TGTGCCAGTAGCGCAGAGGGGGCAGGCACCGGGGAGCTGTTTTTT. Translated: CASSAEGAGTGELFF.

CDR3 in amino acids: CASSLTGVNSPLHF. The CDR3 DNA follows: TGTGCCAGCAGCCTAACAGGGGTCAATTCACCCCTCCACTTT. V and J are TRBV2 and TRBJ1-6; 7 positions match TRBD1. The CDR3 loop spans 14 amino acids. Germline CDR1 is SNHLY and CDR2 is FYNNEI. V was pared by 6 bases and J by 7 bases, with 6 bases of the junction left unmatched.

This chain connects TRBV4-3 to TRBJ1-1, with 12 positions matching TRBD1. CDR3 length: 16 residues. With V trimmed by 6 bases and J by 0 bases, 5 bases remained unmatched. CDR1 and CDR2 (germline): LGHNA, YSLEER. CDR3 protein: CASSPGTGGMNTEAFF. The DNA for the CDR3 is TGCGCCAGCAGTCCCGGGACAGGGGGCATGAACACTGAAGCTTTCTTT.

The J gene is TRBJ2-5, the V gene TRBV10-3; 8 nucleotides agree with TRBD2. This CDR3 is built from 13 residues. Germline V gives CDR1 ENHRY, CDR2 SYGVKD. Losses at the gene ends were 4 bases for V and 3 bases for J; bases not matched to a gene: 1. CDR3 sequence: CAISGAGEETQYF. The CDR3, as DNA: TGTGCCATCAGTGGAGCGGGAGAAGAGACCCAGTACTTC.

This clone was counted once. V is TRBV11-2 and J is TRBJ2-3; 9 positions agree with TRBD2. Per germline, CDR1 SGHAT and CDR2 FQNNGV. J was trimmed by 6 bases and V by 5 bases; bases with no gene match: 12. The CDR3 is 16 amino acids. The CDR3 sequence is CASSRGVLAGEDTQYF. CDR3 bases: TGTGCCAGCAGCCGGGGGGTGTTAGCGGGAGAGGATACGCAGTATTTT.

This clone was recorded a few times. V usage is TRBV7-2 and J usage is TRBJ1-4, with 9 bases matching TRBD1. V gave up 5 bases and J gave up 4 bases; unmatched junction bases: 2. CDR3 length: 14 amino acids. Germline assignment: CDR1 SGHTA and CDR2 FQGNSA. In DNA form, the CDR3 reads TGTGCCAGCAGCGGGACAGGGTATAATGAAAAACTGTTTTTT. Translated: CASSGTGYNEKLFF.

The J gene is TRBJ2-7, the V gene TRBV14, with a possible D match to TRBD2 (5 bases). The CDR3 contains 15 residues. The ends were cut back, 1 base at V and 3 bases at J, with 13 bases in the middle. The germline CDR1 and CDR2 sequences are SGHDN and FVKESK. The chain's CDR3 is CASSQGRVALYEQYF. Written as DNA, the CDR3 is TGTGCCAGCAGCCAAGGCCGGGTAGCGCTCTACGAGCAGTACTTC.

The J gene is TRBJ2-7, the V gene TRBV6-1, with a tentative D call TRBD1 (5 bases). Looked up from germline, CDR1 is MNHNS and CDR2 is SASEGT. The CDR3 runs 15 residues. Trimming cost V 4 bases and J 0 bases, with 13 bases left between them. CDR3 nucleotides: TGTGCCAGCAGTGCAAGGGGCGACAGCTCCTACGAGCAGTACTTC. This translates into CASSARGDSSYEQYF.

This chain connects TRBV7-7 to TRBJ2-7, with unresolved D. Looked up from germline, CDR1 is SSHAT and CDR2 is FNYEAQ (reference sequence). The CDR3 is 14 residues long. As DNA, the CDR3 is TGTGCTTTTTTCAAGGAGAAGGCGGCATACGAGCAGTACTTC. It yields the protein CAFFKEKAAYEQYF.

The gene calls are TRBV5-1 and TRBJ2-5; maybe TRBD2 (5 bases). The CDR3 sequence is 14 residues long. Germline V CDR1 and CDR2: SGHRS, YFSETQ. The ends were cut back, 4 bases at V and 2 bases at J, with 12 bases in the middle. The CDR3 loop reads CASSRSRDQETQYF. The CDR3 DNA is TGCGCCAGCAGCAGATCCCGGGATCAAGAGACCCAGTACTTC. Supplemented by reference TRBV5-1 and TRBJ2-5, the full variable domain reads KAGVTQTPRYLIKTRGQQVTLSCSPISGHRSVSWYQQTPGQGLQFLFEYFSETQRNKGNFPGRFSGRQFSNSRSEMNVSTLELGDSALYLCASSRSRDQETQYFGPGTRLLVL.